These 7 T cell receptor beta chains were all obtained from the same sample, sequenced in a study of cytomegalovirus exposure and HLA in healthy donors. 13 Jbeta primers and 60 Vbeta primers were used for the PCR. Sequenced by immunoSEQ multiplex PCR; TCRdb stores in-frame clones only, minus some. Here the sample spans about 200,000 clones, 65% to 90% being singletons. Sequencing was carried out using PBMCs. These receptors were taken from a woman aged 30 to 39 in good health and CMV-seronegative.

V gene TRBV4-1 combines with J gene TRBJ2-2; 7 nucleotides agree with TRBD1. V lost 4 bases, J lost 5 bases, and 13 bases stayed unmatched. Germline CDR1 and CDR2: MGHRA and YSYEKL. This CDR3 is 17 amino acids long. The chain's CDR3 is CASSRKGDRVGTGELFF. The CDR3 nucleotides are TGCGCCAGCAGCCGCAAGGGCGACAGGGTAGGAACCGGGGAGCTGTTTTTT.

CDR3 sequence: CASSEVSGNTEAFF. The CDR3 nucleotides read TGCGCCAGCAGTGAGGTATCGGGGAACACTGAAGCTTTCTTT. The J gene is TRBJ1-1, the V gene TRBV10-2; no definite D call. The V gene lost 2 bases and the J gene lost 1 base, with 8 bases spanning the gap. The CDR3 covers 14 residues. Germline CDR1 WSHSY, CDR2 SAAADI.

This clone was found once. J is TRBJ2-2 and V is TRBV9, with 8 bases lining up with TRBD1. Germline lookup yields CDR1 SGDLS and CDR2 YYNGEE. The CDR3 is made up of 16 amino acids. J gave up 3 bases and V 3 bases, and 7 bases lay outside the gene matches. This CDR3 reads CASSAAGTGYTGELFF. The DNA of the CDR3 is TGTGCCAGCAGCGCGGCCGGGACAGGTTACACCGGGGAGCTGTTTTTT.

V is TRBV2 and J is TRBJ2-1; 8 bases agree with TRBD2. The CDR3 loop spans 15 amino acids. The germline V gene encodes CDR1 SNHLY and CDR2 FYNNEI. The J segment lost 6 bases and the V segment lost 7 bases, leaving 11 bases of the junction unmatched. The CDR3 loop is CASTTRGAGGNEQFF. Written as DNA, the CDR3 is TGTGCCAGCACCACACGGGGGGCGGGGGGCAATGAGCAGTTCTTC.

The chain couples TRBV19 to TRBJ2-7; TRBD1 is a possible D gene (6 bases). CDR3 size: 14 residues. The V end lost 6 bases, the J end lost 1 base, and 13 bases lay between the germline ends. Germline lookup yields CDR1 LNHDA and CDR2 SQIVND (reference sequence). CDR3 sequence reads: CASSAGAGSYEQYF. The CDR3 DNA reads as TGTGCCAGTAGCGCAGGGGCAGGGTCCTACGAGCAGTACTTC.

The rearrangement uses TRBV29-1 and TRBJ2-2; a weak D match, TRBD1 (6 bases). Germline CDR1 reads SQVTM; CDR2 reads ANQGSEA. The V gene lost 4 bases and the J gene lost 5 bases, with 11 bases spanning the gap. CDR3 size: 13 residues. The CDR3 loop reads CSVVRGSTGELFF. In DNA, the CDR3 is TGCAGCGTTGTAAGGGGGTCGACCGGGGAGCTGTTTTTT.

The CDR3 nucleotides read TGCAGCGTTGTGGGAAAAAACAGGGGCTACAATGAGCAGTTCTTC. Translation gives CSVVGKNRGYNEQFF. The chain is built from TRBV29-1 and TRBJ2-1; TRBD1 agrees at 7 bases. This CDR3 is built from 15 residues. From germline, CDR1 is SQVTM and CDR2 ANQGSEA. After removal of 4 bases from V and 3 bases from J, the junction contained 9 bases not matched to a gene.